This entry describes one T cell receptor beta chain. Per the original data handling: Reference gene primer amplification in the assay estimated nucleated cell counts. TCRdb's table, derived via immunoSEQ multiplex PCR, lists solely in-frame clones and lacks some. The V and J calls and the clone size are those of that table, but D and trimming were determined from the DNA. This table holds about 340,000 clones, 83% found once. The data derive from a study of blood T cell repertoires in COVID-19. Looking at the study overall: The origin of the acute and convalescent COVID-19 samples was the United States, Italy and Spain. Nucleic acid was either cDNA or gDNA, and it came from T cells, B-cell-depleted T cells, or PBMCs.

V was pared by 11 bases and J by 10 bases, with 20 bases between. The CDR3 has 12 residues. The germline CDR1 and CDR2 sequences are MGHDK and SYGVNS. The TCR was taken from a man aged 25 to 40 with active or convalescent COVID-19. The specimen was peripheral blood. This chain uses TRBV25-1 with TRBJ1-1; D perhaps matches TRBD1 (5 bases). The CDR3 region has the DNA TGTGCCGTCAGCGAGGGTCGGGGGAGAGCTTTCTTT. As protein: CAVSEGRGRAFF.